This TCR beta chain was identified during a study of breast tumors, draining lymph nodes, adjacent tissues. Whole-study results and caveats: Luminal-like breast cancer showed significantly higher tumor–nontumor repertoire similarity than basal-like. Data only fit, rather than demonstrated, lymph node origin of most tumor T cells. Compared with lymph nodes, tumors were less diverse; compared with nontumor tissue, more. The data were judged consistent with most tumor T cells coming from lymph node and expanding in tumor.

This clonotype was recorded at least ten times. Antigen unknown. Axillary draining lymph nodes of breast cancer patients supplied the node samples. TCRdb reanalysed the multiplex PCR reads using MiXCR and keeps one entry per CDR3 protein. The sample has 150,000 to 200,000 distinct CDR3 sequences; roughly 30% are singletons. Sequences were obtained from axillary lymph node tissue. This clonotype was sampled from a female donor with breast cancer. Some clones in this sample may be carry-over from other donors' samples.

The CDR3 spells CASSSRQGRSEKLFF. Written as DNA, the CDR3 is TGTGCCAGTAGTTCACGACAGGGGAGGTCAGAAAAACTGTTTTTT. J is TRBJ1-4 and V is TRBV19, with TRBD1 matching over 8 bases. V shed 5 bases, J shed 8 bases, and the junction held 10 bases outside the gene matches. The V gene's germline CDR1 is LNHDA and CDR2 SQIVND (reference sequence). The CDR3 loop spans 15 amino acids.